Below are 22 T cell receptor beta chains sequenced from a single sample in a study of blood T cell repertoires in COVID-19. Some clones are missing from TCRdb's copy, which holds only in-frame ones; the method was immunoSEQ multiplex PCR. The data hold approximately 100,000 clones, with around 85% observed a single time. The sequencing input was peripheral blood. Source of these receptors: a woman aged 70 to 79 with acute or convalescent COVID-19.

This chain uses TRBV11-2 with TRBJ1-5; D is uncertain. The CDR3 has 12 residues. Germline loops: CDR1 SGHAT, CDR2 FQNNGV. V dropped 4 bases and J dropped 7 bases, with 8 bases sitting between them. The CDR3 DNA is TGTGCCAGCAGCTCCCACGGGCAGCCCCAGCATTTT. Its translation: CASSSHGQPQHF.

A single count supports this clone. The chain recombines TRBV27 with TRBJ2-5, with D tentatively TRBD2 (6 bases). CDR1 is MNHEY, CDR2 SMNVEV, per germline (reference sequence). Trimming stripped 5 bases from V and 7 bases from J, with 32 bases between. CDR3 length equals 19 residues. CDR3 loop: CASSRGPAQTRWGEPTQYF. CDR3 bases: TGTGCCAGCAGTCGGGGACCGGCCCAGACTAGGTGGGGTGAACCGACCCAGTACTTC.

This chain joins TRBV7-8 and TRBJ1-1, with no clear D. Trimming removed 6 bases from V and 5 bases from J, with 13 bases in between. From germline, CDR1 is SGHVS and CDR2 FQNEAQ. There are 13 residues in the CDR3. Written as DNA, the CDR3 is TGTGCCAGCAGTTCCCGATATGAGACTGAAGCTTTCTTT. As protein: CASSSRYETEAFF.

V and J are TRBV7-9 and TRBJ2-7, with a weak D call TRBD1 (6 bases). V dropped 1 base and J dropped 6 bases, with 13 bases sitting between them. Germline V CDR1 and CDR2: SEHNR, FQNEAQ (reference sequence). The CDR3 is 14 amino acids. CDR3 nucleotide sequence: TGTGCCAGCAGCTTAGAAAACAGGGCTGTCGAGCAGTACGTC. Its protein product is CASSLENRAVEQYV.

CDR3 in DNA: TGTGCCAGCAGCCCTGACCGACTTAGCTCCTACAATGAGCAGTTCTTC. This sequence encodes CASSPDRLSSYNEQFF. The chain combines TRBV11-1 with TRBJ2-1; D call uncertain. In germline, CDR1 is SGHAT, CDR2 FQDESV (reference sequence). The CDR3 totals 16 residues. Trimming cost V 5 bases and J 0 bases, with 14 bases left between them.

The gene calls are TRBV5-4 and TRBJ1-1, with 7 bases identical to TRBD1. V lost 2 bases and J lost 1; bases outside the gene matches: 5. Germline CDR1 SGHNT, CDR2 YYREEE (reference sequence). The CDR3 totals 15 residues. CDR3 in amino acids: CASSLPGQPNTEAFF. The CDR3 DNA is TGTGCCAGCAGCTTACCGGGACAGCCGAACACTGAAGCTTTCTTT.

The V gene is TRBV11-3, the J gene TRBJ2-3; unclear D gene. The CDR3 sequence is 15 residues long. Trimming pared 1 base from V and 14 bases from J, leaving 22 bases between. Germline values: CDR1 SGHNT, CDR2 YENEEA. CDR3 DNA sequence: TGTGCCAGCAGCTTAGGGGCGCCCTCTTCTATCGGTTTGTATTTT. It encodes CASSLGAPSSIGLYF.

The rearrangement joins TRBV25-1 to TRBJ2-3; TRBD1 matches at 9 bases. V dropped 2 bases and J dropped 3; count of bases not matched to a gene: 3. This CDR3 has 15 residues. The germline gives CDR1 MGHDK, CDR2 SYGVNS. The DNA of the CDR3 is TGTGCCAGCAGTGAAGGGACAGGGTGGACAGATACGCAGTATTTT. It codes for CASSEGTGWTDTQYF.

The chain is built from TRBV2 and TRBJ2-3; the match to TRBD2 covers 12 bases. This CDR3 is built from 15 residues. J was trimmed by 7 bases and V by 5 bases; bases with no gene match: 7. The germline V gene encodes CDR1 SNHLY and CDR2 FYNNEI. CDR3 in DNA: TGTGCCAGCAGTCCTAGCGGGAGGGCCGGAAATACGCAGTATTTT. Protein: CASSPSGRAGNTQYF.

The V call is TRBV4-3, the J call TRBJ2-2; maybe TRBD1 (5 bases). Trimming left V 0 bases short and J 4 bases short, with 18 bases between. The CDR3 runs 18 residues. In germline, CDR1 is LGHNA, CDR2 YSLEER. The CDR3 DNA reads as TGCGCCAGCAGCCAAGATTGGTGGGGCAGGGTGAGCACCGGGGAGCTGTTTTTT. The encoded protein is CASSQDWWGRVSTGELFF.

The V call is TRBV19, the J call TRBJ2-1; maybe TRBD2 (7 bases). The germline V gene has CDR1 LNHDA and CDR2 SQIVND (reference sequence). Trimming removed 6 bases from V and 7 bases from J, with 22 bases in between. CDR3 size: 16 residues. The CDR3 DNA reads TGTGCCAGTAGCATGCAGACGGGGGCGGGGGTGAATGAGCAGTTCTTC. Translation: CASSMQTGAGVNEQFF.

The V gene is TRBV18, the J gene TRBJ1-4; no clear D gene. The CDR3 covers 17 residues. The germline V gene has CDR1 KGHSH and CDR2 LQKENI. V lost 2 bases and J 0 bases, leaving 13 bases between the germline ends. The CDR3 bases are TGTGCCAGCTCACCAGAAGCTCCCCTAGCAACTAATGAAAAACTGTTTTTT. It specifies CASSPEAPLATNEKLFF.

The table lists this clone with a few counts. The V gene is TRBV10-1, the J gene TRBJ1-2, with unresolved D. Looked up from germline, CDR1 is WNHNN and CDR2 is SYGVQD (reference sequence). The ends were cut back, 0 bases at V and 4 bases at J, with 6 bases in the middle. The CDR3 has 13 amino acids. The CDR3 sequence: CASSESRGYGYTF. DNA of the CDR3: TGCGCCAGCAGTGAGTCCAGAGGCTATGGCTACACCTTC.

The CDR3 DNA reads as TGTGCCAGCAGTTTCTCACGGGATCTTGGCTACACCTTC. Translating it yields CASSFSRDLGYTF. The J gene is TRBJ1-2, the V gene TRBV27; the D is unclear. The V gene lost 3 bases and the J gene lost 7 bases, with 12 bases spanning the gap. Per germline, CDR1 MNHEY and CDR2 SMNVEV (reference sequence). The CDR3 runs to 13 residues.

V gene TRBV3-1 (or the pseudogene TRBV3-2) combines with J gene TRBJ1-3; D call uncertain. The V end was cut by 6 bases, the J end by 0 bases, with 12 bases between. Germline CDR1 LGHDT, CDR2 YNNKEL (reference sequence). The CDR3 covers 15 residues. The CDR3 loop reads CASSPRMSSGNTIYF. Written as DNA, the CDR3 is TGTGCCAGCAGTCCCAGGATGAGCTCTGGAAACACCATATATTTT.

This chain links TRBV5-1 with TRBJ1-2, with 7 nucleotides matching TRBD1. Germline values: CDR1 SGHRS, CDR2 YFSETQ. This CDR3 is 15 amino acids long. The V segment lost 0 bases and the J segment 6 bases; nucleotides outside the gene matches: 8. The CDR3 nucleotides are TGCGCCAGCAGCTTGGGGTGGGGACAGCGAAATGGCTACACCTTC. This gives the protein CASSLGWGQRNGYTF. Complete variable domain (other parts from reference TRBV5-1 and TRBJ1-2): KAGVTQTPRYLIKTRGQQVTLSCSPISGHRSVSWYQQTPGQGLQFLFEYFSETQRNKGNFPGRFSGRQFSNSRSEMNVSTLELGDSALYLCASSLGWGQRNGYTFGSGTRLTVV.

The count of this clone is one. This chain links TRBV5-1 with TRBJ2-5; 9 bases fit TRBD1. CDR1 is SGHRS, CDR2 YFSETQ, per germline. This CDR3 is built from 15 residues. Trimming cost V 0 bases and J 5 bases; bases outside gene matches: 5. The CDR3 spells CASSLEGTGSETQYF. The CDR3 DNA reads TGCGCCAGCAGCTTGGAAGGGACAGGGTCGGAGACCCAGTACTTC.

V is TRBV27 and J is TRBJ1-6, with TRBD1 as a possible D gene (5 bases). Germline CDR1 reads MNHEY; CDR2 reads SMNVEV (reference sequence). V shed 2 bases and J shed 10 bases, with 15 bases lying between them. The CDR3 is 15 residues long. The CDR3 protein is CASSLMIQGNSPLHF. The CDR3 DNA reads as TGTGCCAGCAGTTTAATGATCCAGGGTAACTCACCCCTCCACTTT.

In this sample, this clone turned up a few times. CDR3 DNA: TGTGCCAGCAGTTTATCGAGCGGGGGCTCTCAGCCCCAGCATTTT. It is translated as CASSLSSGGSQPQHF. The chain employs TRBV27 and TRBJ1-5; D might be TRBD1 (6 bases). V dropped 0 bases and J dropped 6 bases, with 12 bases sitting between them. There are 15 residues in the CDR3. CDR1 is MNHEY, CDR2 SMNVEV, per germline (reference sequence).

The chain couples TRBV19 to TRBJ1-4; the D is unclear. Trimming pared 1 base from V and 8 bases from J, leaving 17 bases between. Germline lookup yields CDR1 LNHDA and CDR2 SQIVND (reference sequence). This CDR3 contains 16 residues. In DNA form, the CDR3 reads TGTGCCAGTAGTATAGTTTCCGGGGTATCTGGAGAAAAACTGTTTTTT. It yields the protein CASSIVSGVSGEKLFF.

The chain is built from TRBV4-2 and TRBJ2-5; 14 nucleotides match TRBD2. Germline CDR1 and CDR2: LGHNA and YNFKEQ. V dropped 3 bases and J dropped 4; count of bases not matched to a gene: 10. This CDR3 is 18 amino acids long. This chain's CDR3 is CASSQGGLAGVAGETQYF. The CDR3 DNA follows: TGTGCCAGCAGCCAGGGGGGACTAGCGGGGGTAGCGGGAGAGACCCAGTACTTC.

This clone was picked up a small number of times. The rearrangement joins TRBV4-3 to TRBJ2-2, with D tentatively TRBD2 (5 bases). V was clipped by 4 bases and J by 5 bases, with 11 bases between them. Germline CDR1 and CDR2: LGHNA and YSLEER. The CDR3 contains 14 residues. CDR3 sequence reads: CASSPGSTTGELFF. The DNA of the CDR3 is TGCGCCAGCAGCCCGGGGAGTACGACCGGGGAGCTGTTTTTT.